Listed below are T cell receptor beta chains from one sample, sequenced in a study of blood T cell repertoires in COVID-19. TCRdb's table, derived via immunoSEQ multiplex PCR, lists solely in-frame clones and lacks some. Here the sample spans roughly 250,000 clones, 65% to 90% being singletons. Sequenced material: peripheral blood. Every receptor here comes from a woman aged 60-75 years with active or convalescent COVID-19. The CDR3 runs from the conserved cysteine through the conserved F or W. Fields, in order: V gene, J gene, D gene, clone size, CDR3 protein, CDR3 DNA. A D gene is named only where the DNA matches it firmly. Clone size is shown for a subset of rows, as once, few, many or a class of expanded clone.

v_call: TRBV7-3; j_call: TRBJ2-3; d_call: TRBD2; clone_size: NA; cdr3_aa: CASSLNGGGADTQYF; cdr3_nt: TGTGCCAGCAGCTTAAATGGCGGGGGGGCAGATACGCAGTATTTT
v_call: TRBV7-8; j_call: TRBJ2-5; d_call: NA; clone_size: NA; cdr3_aa: CASSLQGEGQETQYF; cdr3_nt: TGTGCCAGCAGCTTACAAGGGGAAGGGCAAGAGACCCAGTACTTC
v_call: TRBV5-1; j_call: TRBJ1-2; d_call: TRBD1; clone_size: NA; cdr3_aa: CASSLQGDGYTF; cdr3_nt: TGCGCCAGCAGCTTGCAGGGGGATGGCTACACCTTC
v_call: TRBV27; j_call: TRBJ1-2; d_call: NA; clone_size: NA; cdr3_aa: CASSPPSGYGYTF; cdr3_nt: TGTGCCAGCAGTCCTCCCAGCGGCTATGGCTACACCTTC
v_call: TRBV7-6; j_call: TRBJ2-7; d_call: NA; clone_size: NA; cdr3_aa: CASSLQGHPGYEQYF; cdr3_nt: TGTGCCAGCAGCTTACAGGGACACCCTGGCTACGAGCAGTACTTC
v_call: TRBV27; j_call: TRBJ1-2; d_call: TRBD1; clone_size: NA; cdr3_aa: CASSLYRGDGGHTF; cdr3_nt: TGTGCCAGCAGTTTATACAGGGGGGATGGCGGCCACACCTTC
v_call: TRBV21-1; j_call: TRBJ1-6; d_call: NA; clone_size: NA; cdr3_aa: CASSKEGSAASPLHF; cdr3_nt: TGTGCCAGCAGCAAAGAAGGCAGCGCCGCTTCACCCCTCCACTTT
v_call: TRBV7-9; j_call: TRBJ1-1; d_call: NA; clone_size: NA; cdr3_aa: CASSLRPEGGPEAFF; cdr3_nt: TGTGCCAGCAGCTTAAGGCCTGAAGGGGGTCCTGAAGCTTTCTTT
v_call: TRBV2; j_call: TRBJ1-2; d_call: NA; clone_size: NA; cdr3_aa: CASSPRDYYGYTF; cdr3_nt: TGTGCCAGCAGCCCCAGGGATTACTATGGCTACACCTTC
v_call: TRBV9; j_call: TRBJ1-1; d_call: NA; clone_size: NA; cdr3_aa: CASSVTGGGGEAFF; cdr3_nt: TGTGCCAGCAGCGTAACCGGCGGGGGAGGTGAAGCTTTCTTT
v_call: TRBV27; j_call: TRBJ1-6; d_call: NA; clone_size: NA; cdr3_aa: CASSLWSRRPGGIGPISPLHF; cdr3_nt: TGTGCCAGCAGTTTGTGGTCCCGCCGACCGGGGGGCATAGGACCGATTTCACCCCTCCACTTT
v_call: TRBV11-2; j_call: TRBJ1-4; d_call: NA; clone_size: NA; cdr3_aa: CASSFGVTNEKLFF; cdr3_nt: TGTGCCAGCAGCTTCGGGGTAACTAATGAAAAACTGTTTTTT
v_call: TRBV9; j_call: TRBJ2-3; d_call: NA; clone_size: NA; cdr3_aa: CASSPTGKDTQYF; cdr3_nt: TGTGCCAGCAGCCCGACGGGAAAAGATACGCAGTATTTT
v_call: TRBV4-1; j_call: TRBJ2-3; d_call: NA; clone_size: NA; cdr3_aa: CASSQWQGTDTQYF; cdr3_nt: TGCGCCAGCAGCCAATGGCAGGGGACAGATACGCAGTATTTT
v_call: TRBV5-1; j_call: TRBJ1-4; d_call: TRBD1; clone_size: NA; cdr3_aa: CASSLGQGGEKLFF; cdr3_nt: TGCGCCAGCAGCTTGGGACAGGGAGGTGAAAAACTGTTTTTT
v_call: TRBV23-1; j_call: TRBJ1-5; d_call: NA; clone_size: NA; cdr3_aa: CASSRSPGSNQPQHF; cdr3_nt: TGCGCCAGCAGTCGGTCCCCAGGGAGCAATCAGCCCCAGCATTTT
v_call: TRBV19; j_call: TRBJ2-3; d_call: NA; clone_size: NA; cdr3_aa: CARSDSASTDTQYF; cdr3_nt: TGTGCCAGGAGTGACTCCGCTAGCACAGATACGCAGTATTTT
v_call: TRBV6-6; j_call: TRBJ2-5; d_call: NA; clone_size: NA; cdr3_aa: CASSYSGQGYQETQYF; cdr3_nt: TGTGCCAGCAGTTACTCGGGGCAGGGGTATCAAGAGACCCAGTACTTC
v_call: TRBV5-5; j_call: TRBJ2-7; d_call: NA; clone_size: NA; cdr3_aa: CASSRELYEQYF; cdr3_nt: TGTGCCAGCAGCCGGGAACTTTACGAGCAGTACTTC
v_call: TRBV11-1; j_call: TRBJ2-1; d_call: TRBD2; clone_size: NA; cdr3_aa: CASSLGRGGVSEQFF; cdr3_nt: TGTGCCAGCAGCTTAGGGCGGGGGGGCGTAAGTGAGCAGTTCTTC
v_call: TRBV5-5; j_call: TRBJ1-1; d_call: TRBD1; clone_size: NA; cdr3_aa: CASTLEDRVVLNTEAFF; cdr3_nt: TGTGCCAGCACCCTGGAGGACAGGGTGGTCCTGAACACTGAAGCTTTCTTT
v_call: TRBV6-2/TRBV6-3; j_call: TRBJ2-3; d_call: TRBD1; clone_size: NA; cdr3_aa: CASSSLETGATDTQYF; cdr3_nt: TGTGCCAGCAGTTCGCTGGAGACAGGGGCTACAGATACGCAGTATTTT
v_call: TRBV9; j_call: TRBJ2-3; d_call: TRBD2; clone_size: NA; cdr3_aa: CASSVGLAGDSNTQYF; cdr3_nt: TGTGCCAGCAGCGTAGGCCTAGCGGGGGACTCAAATACGCAGTATTTT
v_call: TRBV20-1; j_call: TRBJ2-7; d_call: NA; clone_size: NA; cdr3_aa: CSARRGYEQYF; cdr3_nt: TGCAGTGCTAGGAGAGGCTACGAGCAGTACTTC
v_call: TRBV27; j_call: TRBJ2-3; d_call: TRBD1; clone_size: NA; cdr3_aa: CASSPGQGAFHTQYF; cdr3_nt: TGTGCCAGCAGCCCGGGACAGGGGGCTTTTCATACGCAGTATTTT
v_call: TRBV3-1/TRBV3-2; j_call: TRBJ1-2; d_call: TRBD1; clone_size: NA; cdr3_aa: CASSQDSSGTGFYGYTF; cdr3_nt: TGTGCCAGCAGCCAAGATTCGTCAGGGACAGGGTTTTATGGCTACACCTTC
v_call: TRBV6-6; j_call: TRBJ1-2; d_call: NA; clone_size: once; cdr3_aa: CASNARDTHNYGYTF; cdr3_nt: TGTGCCAGCAACGCTAGGGACACCCATAACTATGGCTACACCTTC
v_call: TRBV11-2; j_call: TRBJ1-5; d_call: NA; clone_size: few; cdr3_aa: CASSTGQGAAWNQPQHF; cdr3_nt: TGTGCCAGCAGCACCGGACAAGGGGCAGCTTGGAATCAGCCCCAGCATTTT
v_call: TRBV5-1; j_call: TRBJ1-2; d_call: NA; clone_size: NA; cdr3_aa: CASSSGGGGERYTF; cdr3_nt: TGCGCCAGCAGCTCCGGCGGGGGGGGCGAGCGCTACACCTTC
v_call: TRBV30; j_call: TRBJ1-5; d_call: TRBD1; clone_size: few; cdr3_aa: CAWSSTGLSNQPQHF; cdr3_nt: TGTGCCTGGAGTTCGACAGGGCTGAGCAATCAGCCCCAGCATTTT
v_call: TRBV6-5; j_call: TRBJ1-5; d_call: NA; clone_size: NA; cdr3_aa: CASSYHRDNQPQHF; cdr3_nt: TGTGCCAGCAGTTACCACAGGGATAATCAGCCCCAGCATTTT
v_call: TRBV12-2; j_call: TRBJ1-2; d_call: NA; clone_size: NA; cdr3_aa: CASRLAFPVPYGYTF; cdr3_nt: TGTGCAAGTCGCTTAGCGTTCCCGGTCCCCTATGGCTACACCTTC
v_call: TRBV3-1/TRBV3-2; j_call: TRBJ1-5; d_call: NA; clone_size: few; cdr3_aa: CASSQGGRGYSNQPQHF; cdr3_nt: TGTGCCAGCAGCCAGGGCGGTCGGGGGTATAGCAATCAGCCCCAGCATTTT